The clone carrying this TCR beta chain was seen a handful of times. The germline V gene encodes CDR1 SGHTA and CDR2 FQGTGA. V gave up 4 bases and J gave up 2 bases; unmatched junction bases: 1. There are 14 residues in the CDR3. The sample is drawn from a study of patients and donors after allogeneic stem cell transplantation. MiXCR was run by TCRdb on the RT-PCR reads, yielding one entry per CDR3 protein. The data show about a million distinct CDR3 sequences, roughly 18% seen once. The J gene is TRBJ2-3, the V gene TRBV7-3; 9 nucleotides align to TRBD2. The TCR sequence derives from a human donor who was either an allogeneic HSCT recipient or a stem cell or donor lymphocyte infusion donor (not recorded which). It is not recorded whose cells these are; they may come from a transplant donor. The source material was blood, either unsorted or a sorted T cell fraction (not recorded which). The CDR3: CASSSSGITDTQYF. The CDR3 region has the DNA TGTGCCAGCAGCTCTAGCGGGATCACAGATACGCAGTATTTT.